These T cell receptor beta chains were read from a single sample in a study of CXCR3-negative and CXCR3-positive naive CD8 T cells. Each CDR3 protein gets one entry in TCRdb, which reprocessed the 5' RACE reads and gives no DNA. This table holds 75,000 to 90,000 distinct CDR3 sequences. The sequenced sample was naive CXCR3+ CD8+ T cells from blood. The receptors were gathered from a human donor in good health. Some clones in this sample may be carry-over from other donors' samples. Both conserved end residues are part of each CDR3.

CDR3aa: CSARILDADEQFF; j_gene: TRBJ2-1; v_gene: TRBV20-1
CDR3aa: CATGQGFLNTGELFF; j_gene: TRBJ2-2; v_gene: TRBV6-6
CDR3aa: CASSFVEDRDHSYEQYF; j_gene: TRBJ2-7; v_gene: TRBV7-9
CDR3aa: CSARALGGRGYTF; j_gene: TRBJ1-2; v_gene: TRBV20-1
CDR3aa: CASSQDPGGNYGYTF; j_gene: TRBJ1-2; v_gene: TRBV4-3
CDR3aa: CASRDGPGQGDEAFF; j_gene: TRBJ1-1; v_gene: TRBV6-6
CDR3aa: CASSLMVRETQYF; j_gene: TRBJ2-5; v_gene: TRBV28
CDR3aa: CASSSREGYNEQFF; j_gene: TRBJ2-1; v_gene: TRBV5-4
CDR3aa: CASSEFLEQYF; j_gene: TRBJ2-7; v_gene: TRBV25-1
CDR3aa: CASRGGGTSYEQYF; j_gene: TRBJ2-7; v_gene: TRBV27
CDR3aa: CASTPGAGELFF; j_gene: TRBJ2-2; v_gene: TRBV28
CDR3aa: CASSQDRFAALADTQYF; j_gene: TRBJ2-3; v_gene: TRBV14